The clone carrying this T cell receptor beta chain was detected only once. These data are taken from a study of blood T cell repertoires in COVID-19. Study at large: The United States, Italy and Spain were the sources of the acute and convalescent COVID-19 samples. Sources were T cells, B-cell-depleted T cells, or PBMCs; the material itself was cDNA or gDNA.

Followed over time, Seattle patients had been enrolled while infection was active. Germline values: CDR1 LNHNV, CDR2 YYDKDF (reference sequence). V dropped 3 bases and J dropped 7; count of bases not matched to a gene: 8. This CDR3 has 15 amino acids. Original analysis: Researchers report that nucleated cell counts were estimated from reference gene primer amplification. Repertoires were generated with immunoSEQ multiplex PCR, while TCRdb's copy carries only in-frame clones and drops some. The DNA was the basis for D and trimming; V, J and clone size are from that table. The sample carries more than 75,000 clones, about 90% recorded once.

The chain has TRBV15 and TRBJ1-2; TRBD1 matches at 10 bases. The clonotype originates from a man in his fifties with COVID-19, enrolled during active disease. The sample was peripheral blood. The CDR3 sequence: CATSRGGQGISGYTF. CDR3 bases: TGTGCCACCAGCAGGGGGGGACAGGGGATCAGTGGCTACACCTTC.